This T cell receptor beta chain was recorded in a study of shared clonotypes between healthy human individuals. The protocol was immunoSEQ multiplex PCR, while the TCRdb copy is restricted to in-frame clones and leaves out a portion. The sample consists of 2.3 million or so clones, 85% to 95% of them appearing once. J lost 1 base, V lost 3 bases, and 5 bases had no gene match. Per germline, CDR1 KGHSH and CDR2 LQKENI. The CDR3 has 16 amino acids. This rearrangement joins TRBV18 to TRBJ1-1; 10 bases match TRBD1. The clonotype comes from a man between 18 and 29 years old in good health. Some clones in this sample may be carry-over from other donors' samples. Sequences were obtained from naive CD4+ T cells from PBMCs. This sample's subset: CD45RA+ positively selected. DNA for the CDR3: TGTGCCAGCTCACCGGGACAGGGGCTGGCGAACACTGAAGCTTTCTTT. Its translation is CASSPGQGLANTEAFF.